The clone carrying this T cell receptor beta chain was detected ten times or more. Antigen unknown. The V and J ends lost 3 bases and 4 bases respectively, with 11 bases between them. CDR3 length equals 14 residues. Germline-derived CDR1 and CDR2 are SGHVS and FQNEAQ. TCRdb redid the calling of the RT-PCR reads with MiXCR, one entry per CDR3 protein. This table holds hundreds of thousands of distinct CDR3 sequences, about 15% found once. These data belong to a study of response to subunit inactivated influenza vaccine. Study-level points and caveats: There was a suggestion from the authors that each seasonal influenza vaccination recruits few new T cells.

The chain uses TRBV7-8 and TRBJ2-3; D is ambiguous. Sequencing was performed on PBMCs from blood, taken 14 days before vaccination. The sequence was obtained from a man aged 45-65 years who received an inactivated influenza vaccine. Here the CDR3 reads CASSLLNVADTQYF. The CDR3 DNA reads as TGTGCCAGCAGCTTGTTAAATGTGGCAGATACGCAGTATTTT.